These 5 T cell receptor beta chains were sequenced from one sample in a study of identical twins. TCRdb redid the calling of the 5' RACE reads with MiXCR, one entry per CDR3 protein. Of around 550,000 distinct CDR3 sequences in the sample, roughly 15% are singletons; the top ten hold 0.44%. The sample also formed part of further work on yellow fever vaccine responses in identical twins.

The specimen was CD4+ T cells sorted from blood. The origin of the receptors is a woman aged 18-30 years in good health.

This chain connects TRBV11-2 to TRBJ1-1, with D hard to call. The CDR3 extends over 14 amino acids. Germline CDR1 and CDR2: SGHAT and FQNNGV. The V end lost 5 bases, the J end lost 3 bases, and 13 bases lay between the germline ends. DNA for the CDR3: TGTGCCAGCAGCCCATTGGGGTACGACACTGAAGCTTTCTTT. Protein product: CASSPLGYDTEAFF.

The rearrangement uses TRBV15 and TRBJ2-7; D possibly corresponds to TRBD1 (5 bases). This CDR3 spans 15 amino acids. Germline V gene lookup returns CDR1 LNHNV and CDR2 YYDKDF (reference sequence). V was trimmed by 0 bases and J by 3 bases, leaving 12 bases between them. CDR3 DNA: TGTGCCACCAGCAGAGAGGCAGGGCCCCTCTACGAGCAGTACGTC. This encodes CATSREAGPLYEQYV.

The V call is TRBV10-3, the J call TRBJ2-2, with unresolved D. Germline assignment: CDR1 ENHRY and CDR2 SYGVKD. The V end lost 0 bases, the J end lost 13 bases, and 12 bases lay between the germline ends. The CDR3 length is 13 residues. The CDR3 is CAISESTSPGLFF. The CDR3, as DNA: TGTGCCATCAGTGAGTCGACCAGTCCTGGGCTGTTTTTT.

This clonotype was seen a handful of times. V and J are TRBV5-1 and TRBJ2-1; D remains unclear. V was cut by 0 bases and J by 6 bases, with 10 bases left in between. The CDR3 sequence is 14 residues long. The germline V gene has CDR1 SGHRS and CDR2 YFSETQ. For the CDR3, the DNA is TGCGCCAGCAGCTTGGGCCAAGCTGTCAATGAGCAGTTCTTC. It codes for CASSLGQAVNEQFF.

This clonotype was seen a few times. The chain carries TRBV20-1 and TRBJ2-5, with 9 bases identical to TRBD1. CDR1 is DFQATT and CDR2 is SNEGSKA in the germline V gene (reference sequence). This CDR3 is 14 amino acids long. Unmatched junction bases numbered 10, after V lost 6 bases and J lost 5 bases. CDR3: CSAPRTGVGETQYF. The CDR3, as DNA: TGCAGTGCACCTCGGACAGGGGTGGGGGAGACCCAGTACTTC.